This record concerns one T cell receptor (beta chain) sequence. This clonotype was seen a few times. The target of this receptor is not known. Base qualities were left out, and no much larger clone turns up one base away. The record originates from a study of CD8 T cells in Susac syndrome (dated by TCRdb to 2018 to 2020). At the level of the whole study: Repertoire sequencing was used to test whether CD8+ T cell activation and differentiation in Susac syndrome was antigen driven.

Study-wide findings and limitations: The number of individuals in the TCR sequencing and HLA analysis was recognized as being relatively small.

RNA was extracted using the RNeasy kit, and roughly 0.5 to 1 ug of the RNA was reverse transcribed with random hexamers. TCR beta CDR3 regions were amplified with the immunoSEQ multiplex PCR assay covering 54 Vbeta and 13 Jbeta segments. Bias from PCR amplification was corrected by using a synthetic template baseline for primer optimization and for computational correction. Regarding the original processing steps: Only productive sequences were kept, with reads annotated to V, D and J genes according to IMGT and analyzed in immunoSEQ Analyzer. Clonality was calculated as one minus the Shannon entropy normalized by log2 of the number of productive unique sequences. For each patient and control, public and private clones were evaluated among the 100 most prevalent clones. Susac-specific clones were defined as absent from healthy and MS cohorts, 800 to 1,200 published viral clones and other ImmuneACCESS disease sequences. The raw public data were reprocessed by TCRdb itself: fastp quality trimming at Q25, MiXCR clonotype calling, in-frame beta chains only. CDR3 protein sequences are deduplicated, and each keeps its most common genes and DNA. The authors' filters were not applied to this entry. This sample holds under 250,000 distinct CDR3 sequences; 80% to 95% were observed only once. The ten largest clones represent roughly 0.07% of the sample.

CDR1 SGHDT and CDR2 YYEEEE were looked up in the germline V gene. At the junction V is shortened by 0 bases and J by 8 bases; bases outside the gene matches: 12. CDR3 length: 16 amino acids, cysteine to phenylalanine. The retained sequence is limited to the CDR3, 48 bases, with the frame set at the first base. Peripheral blood CD8+ and CD4+ T cells from healthy donors, Susac syndrome patients and multiple sclerosis patients were profiled by high-throughput TCR beta sequencing. Treatment-naive patients with stable or active relapsing-remitting disease fulfilling revised McDonald criteria were used as multiple sclerosis controls. CD8+ TEMRA cells were enriched by FACS, while bulk CD8+ and CD4+ T cells were purified by magnetic negative isolation. Blood was collected in EDTA tubes and processed within 24 hours, with PBMCs isolated through density gradient centrifugation. PBMCs destined for TCR sequencing were cryopreserved in liquid nitrogen and later thawed in a 37 °C water bath. The sorted or isolated CD4+, CD8+ and CD8+ TEMRA cells had a purity of 90% or higher.

The clonotype comes from a human donor with multiple sclerosis. The chain couples TRBV5-6 to TRBJ1-2, with 8 junctional bases fitting TRBD1. The sequenced sample consisted of CD4+ T cells from PBMCs. The encoded CDR3 is CASSLGLTQGAGGYTF. DNA sequence: TGTGCCAGCAGCTTGGGACTTACTCAGGGGGCGGGAGGCTACACCTTC.